This T cell receptor (beta chain) was recorded in a study of neoadjuvant nivolumab and ipilimumab in lung cancer. Using immunoSEQ multiplex PCR, the repertoire was profiled, and TCRdb retains in-frame clones only, with some absent. The sample lists some 26,000 clones; approximately 78% were seen once. Trimming removed 4 bases from V and 4 bases from J, with 11 bases in between. The CDR3 length is 13 residues. CDR1 and CDR2 from the germline V gene are SEHNR and FQNEAQ (reference sequence). The chain joins TRBV7-9 to TRBJ2-7, with a tentative D call TRBD1 (5 bases). This TCR came from an adult with non-small cell lung cancer. Sample: tumor tissue, taken after neoadjuvant nivolumab, alone or with ipilimumab, at or shortly before surgery. CDR3 sequence reads: CASSSRQLYEQYF. DNA of the CDR3: TGTGCCAGCAGCTCCAGACAGCTATACGAGCAGTACTTC.